A single sample gave rise to the 10 T cell receptor beta chains below, sequenced in a study of OX40 agonist ivuxolimab in advanced cancers. Library preparation was by the immunoSEQ multiplex PCR assay. TCRdb carries this immuneACCESS record with in-frame sequences only. Its versions omit some clonotypes, under half of them owing to an unresolved V gene in the studies checked, with the rest unexplained. The sample data list under 100,000 clones, and approximately 85% of these were observed just once. The ten top clones hold roughly 6% of the sample. The sequenced sample was CD4+ or CD8+ T cells sorted from blood, obtained in a trial of the OX40 agonist ivuxolimab. The receptors were sampled from an adult with an advanced solid tumor such as melanoma, head and neck, liver or kidney cancer.

CDR3 in DNA: TGTGCCAGCAGTTACACGGGACAGGGGAACACTGAAGCTTTCTTT. It specifies CASSYTGQGNTEAFF. The rearrangement uses TRBV6-6 and TRBJ1-1; 9 bases match TRBD1. J gave up 1 base and V 2 bases, and 2 bases lay outside the gene matches. CDR1 MNHNY and CDR2 SVGAGI come from the germline V gene (reference sequence). The CDR3 is 15 residues long.

The J gene is TRBJ1-6, the V gene TRBV5-4, with D possibly TRBD1 on 5 matching bases. The ends were cut back, 3 bases at V and 5 bases at J, with 15 bases in the middle. CDR3 length equals 16 residues. Germline CDR1 is SGHNT and CDR2 is YYREEE (reference sequence). In DNA form, the CDR3 reads TGTGCCAGCAGCTCGGGGGTATTCGGGGATAATTCACCCCTCCACTTT. It specifies CASSSGVFGDNSPLHF. Based on the CDR3 plus reference TRBV5-4 and TRBJ1-6, the full variable domain is ETGVTQSPTHLIKTRGQQVTLRCSSQSGHNTVSWYQQALGQGPQFIFQYYREEENGRGNFPPRFSGLQFPNYSSELNVNALELDDSALYLCASSSGVFGDNSPLHFGNGTRLTVT.

This rearrangement joins TRBV5-4 to TRBJ2-7, with TRBD2 matching over 10 bases. The CDR3 contains 15 residues. After removal of 1 base from V and 5 bases from J, the junction contained 6 bases not matched to a gene. CDR1 is SGHNT, CDR2 YYREEE, per germline (reference sequence). The CDR3 protein is CASSLKAGGIHEQYF. The DNA of the CDR3 is TGTGCCAGCAGCTTGAAAGCGGGAGGGATCCACGAGCAGTACTTC.

The rearrangement links TRBV6-5 to TRBJ1-2; possible D gene TRBD1, 6 bases. V was clipped by 6 bases and J by 5 bases, with 16 bases between them. Germline V CDR1 and CDR2: MNHEY, SVGAGI. This CDR3 has 14 amino acids. The CDR3, as DNA: TGTGCCAGCAGGTCCGCAGGGGATCCTTATGGCTACACCTTC. Encoded protein: CASRSAGDPYGYTF.

The chain has TRBV4-3 and TRBJ2-7, with D hard to call. Trimming pared 2 bases from V and 3 bases from J, leaving 11 bases between. The CDR3 is 14 residues long. Germline V gene data show CDR1 as LGHNA and CDR2 as YSLEER. For the CDR3, the DNA is TGCGCCAGCAGCCAACCCACAGTGAGCTACGAGCAGTACTTC. This codes for CASSQPTVSYEQYF.

The V call is TRBV7-8, the J call TRBJ2-1; no definite D call. V lost 0 bases and J lost 10, with 10 bases in between. CDR3 size: 13 residues. Germline CDR1 is SGHVS and CDR2 is FQNEAQ. This CDR3 reads CASSLALGNEQFF. The CDR3 nucleotides are TGTGCCAGCAGCTTAGCGTTGGGAAACGAGCAGTTCTTC. The whole variable domain, filled in from reference TRBV7-8 and TRBJ2-1, reads GAGVSQSPRYKVAKRGQDVALRCDPISGHVSLFWYQQALGQGPEFLTYFQNEAQLDKSGLPSDRFFAERPEGSVSTLKIQRTQQEDSAVYLCASSLALGNEQFFGPGTRLTVL.

The chain carries TRBV19 and TRBJ2-7, with TRBD2 as a possible D gene (6 bases). The ends were cut back, 7 bases at V and 0 bases at J, with 13 bases in the middle. The CDR3 is 14 amino acids. Germline lookup yields CDR1 LNHDA and CDR2 SQIVND (reference sequence). CDR3 protein: CASINPSDSYEQYF. In DNA form, the CDR3 reads TGTGCCAGTATCAATCCTAGCGACTCCTACGAGCAGTACTTC.

The rearrangement joins TRBV7-2 to TRBJ2-7; 9 nucleotides match TRBD2. The CDR3 spans 16 residues. J gave up 10 bases and V 1 base, and 14 bases lay outside the gene matches. Per the germline V gene, CDR1 is SGHTA and CDR2 is FQGNSA. Here the CDR3 DNA reads TGTGCCAGCAGCTTAGAGGCTAGCGGGACCCGGCGGGTACAGTACTTC. It translates to CASSLEASGTRRVQYF. The variable domain in full, with the rest retrieved from reference TRBV7-2 and TRBJ2-7, is GAGVSQSPSNKVTEKGKDVELRCDPISGHTALYWYRQSLGQGLEFLIYFQGNSAPDKSGLPSDRFSAERTGGSVSTLTIQRTQQEDSAVYLCASSLEASGTRRVQYFGPGTRLTVT.

The gene calls are TRBV19 and TRBJ1-2; D is uncertain. V shed 3 bases and J shed 8 bases, with 7 bases lying between them. CDR1 is LNHDA and CDR2 is SQIVND in the germline V gene (reference sequence). CDR3 length equals 11 residues. CDR3 residues: CASSMGWGYTF. Here the CDR3 DNA reads TGTGCCAGTAGTATGGGCTGGGGCTACACCTTC.

The V and J genes are TRBV6-1 and TRBJ2-7; a possible D gene is TRBD1 (5 bases). The length of the CDR3 is 13 residues. Looked up from germline, CDR1 is MNHNS and CDR2 is SASEGT. The V and J ends lost 7 bases and 4 bases respectively, with 14 bases between them. In nucleotides, the CDR3 is TGTGCCAGCAAATCCTCAGGGTTTTACGAGCAGTACTTC. This sequence encodes CASKSSGFYEQYF.